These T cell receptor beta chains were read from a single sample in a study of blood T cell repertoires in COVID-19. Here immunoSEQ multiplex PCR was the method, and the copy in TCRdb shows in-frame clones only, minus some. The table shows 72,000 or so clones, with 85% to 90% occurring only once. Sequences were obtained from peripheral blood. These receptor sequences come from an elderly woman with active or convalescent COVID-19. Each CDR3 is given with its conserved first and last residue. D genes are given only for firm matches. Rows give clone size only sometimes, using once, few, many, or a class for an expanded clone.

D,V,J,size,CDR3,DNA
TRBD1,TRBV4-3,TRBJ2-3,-,CASSQAWGQGDGGTQYF,TGCGCCAGCAGCCAAGCCTGGGGACAGGGGGATGGGGGTACGCAGTATTTT
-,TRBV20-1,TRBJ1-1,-,CSSKGDTEAFF,TGCAGTAGCAAGGGGGACACTGAAGCTTTCTTT
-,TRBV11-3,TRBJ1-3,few,CASSSAMSGTIYF,TGTGCCAGCAGCTCAGCCATGTCGGGCACCATATATTTT
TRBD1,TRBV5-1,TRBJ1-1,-,CASSGNRGPGTEAFF,TGCGCCAGCAGCGGAAACAGGGGACCGGGCACTGAAGCTTTCTTT
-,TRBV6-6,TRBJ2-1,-,CASSRLDRPPIYNEQFF,TGTGCCAGCAGTCGACTCGACAGACCACCGATCTACAATGAGCAGTTCTTC
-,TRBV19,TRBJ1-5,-,CAVQDQGNQPQHF,TGTGCCGTCCAAGATCAGGGAAATCAGCCCCAGCATTTT
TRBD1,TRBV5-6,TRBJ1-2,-,CASSLFDRGGNYGYTF,TGTGCCAGCAGCTTGTTCGACAGGGGCGGAAACTATGGCTACACCTTC
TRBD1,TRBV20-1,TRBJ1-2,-,CSAQDRETF,TGCAGTGCCCAGGACAGGGAAACCTTC
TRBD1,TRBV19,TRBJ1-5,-,CATSGDRNQPQHF,TGTGCCACCAGTGGGGACAGGAATCAGCCCCAGCATTTT
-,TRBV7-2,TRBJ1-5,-,CASSIQGGDQPQHF,TGTGCCAGCAGCATACAGGGTGGGGATCAGCCCCAGCATTTT
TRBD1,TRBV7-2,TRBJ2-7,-,CASSLGTAFGEQYF,TGTGCCAGCAGCCTCGGGACAGCCTTCGGCGAGCAGTACTTC
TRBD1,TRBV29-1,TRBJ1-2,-,CSVPTGGANYGYTF,TGCAGCGTTCCTACAGGGGGCGCAAACTATGGCTACACCTTC
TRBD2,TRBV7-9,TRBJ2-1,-,CASSLGSGGMDEQFF,TGTGCCAGCAGCTTAGGTAGCGGGGGTATGGATGAGCAGTTCTTC
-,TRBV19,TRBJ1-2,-,CASSPGRGWGYTF,TGTGCCAGTAGTCCTGGGAGGGGCTGGGGCTACACCTTC
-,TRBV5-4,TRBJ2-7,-,CASSGGSYEQYF,TGTGCCAGCAGCGGCGGCTCCTACGAGCAGTACTTC